This TCR beta chain was found in a study of shared clonotypes between healthy human individuals. Study results and caveats: About 5% of naive CD4 clonotypes were common to a few donors.

The CDR3 has 16 amino acids. V shed 0 bases and J shed 4 bases, with 13 bases lying between them. Germline-derived CDR1 and CDR2 are SGDLS and YYNGEE. Every donor was a Caucasian adult from Nashville, Tennessee. A word on this clone: Antigen unknown.

Libraries were prepared by immunoSEQ multiplex PCR; TCRdb keeps only in-frame clonotypes and omits some of them. The sample lists 1.4 million to 1.5 million clones; roughly 96% were seen once. The origin of this receptor is a man aged 30-40 years in good health. The specimen was naive CD4+ T cells sorted from blood. Subset here: CD45RA+ positively selected. The chain joins TRBV9 to TRBJ2-2; no clear D gene. This CDR3 reads CASSVVQYPATGELFF. DNA for the CDR3: TGTGCCAGCAGCGTAGTCCAGTATCCAGCCACCGGGGAGCTGTTTTTT.